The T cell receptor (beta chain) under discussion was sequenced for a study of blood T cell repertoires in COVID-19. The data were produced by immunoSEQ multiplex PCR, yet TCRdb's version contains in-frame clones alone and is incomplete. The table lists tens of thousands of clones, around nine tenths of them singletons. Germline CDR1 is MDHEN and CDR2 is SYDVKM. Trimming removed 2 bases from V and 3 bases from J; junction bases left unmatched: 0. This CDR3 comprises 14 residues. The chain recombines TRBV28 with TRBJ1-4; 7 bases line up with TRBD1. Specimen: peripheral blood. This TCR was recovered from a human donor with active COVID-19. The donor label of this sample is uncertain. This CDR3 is CASSLDRANEKLFF. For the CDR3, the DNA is TGTGCCAGCAGTTTAGACAGGGCTAATGAAAAACTGTTTTTT.